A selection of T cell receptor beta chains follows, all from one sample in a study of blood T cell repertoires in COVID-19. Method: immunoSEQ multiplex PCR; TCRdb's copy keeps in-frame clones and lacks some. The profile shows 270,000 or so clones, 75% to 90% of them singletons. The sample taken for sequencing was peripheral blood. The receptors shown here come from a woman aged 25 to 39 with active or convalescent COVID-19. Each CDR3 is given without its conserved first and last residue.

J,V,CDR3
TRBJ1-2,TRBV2,ASEDLTVHYGYT
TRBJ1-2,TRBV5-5,ASSSPMRDSYGYT
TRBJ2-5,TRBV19,ASRPAASGGWETQY
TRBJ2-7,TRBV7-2,ASNLLAGGFYEQY
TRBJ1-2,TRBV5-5,ASSVAPLTGTGQGYT
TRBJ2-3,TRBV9,ASSLGGRSPDTQY
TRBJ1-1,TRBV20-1,RSGSTEAF
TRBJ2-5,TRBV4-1,ASSSEALGTSGAPYQETQY
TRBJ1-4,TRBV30,AWSQKTNEKLF
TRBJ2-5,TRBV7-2,ASSFRGGAGETQY
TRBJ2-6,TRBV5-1,ASSLAAGAGANVLT
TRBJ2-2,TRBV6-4,ASGDKPGNTGELF
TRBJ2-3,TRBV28,ASSLASAHTDTQY
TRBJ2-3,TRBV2,ASSDWRPSTDTQY
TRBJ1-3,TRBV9,ASSVGGGTGNTIY
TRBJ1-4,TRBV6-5,ASISRGTANEKLF
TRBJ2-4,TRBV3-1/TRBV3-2,ASSQDQGSAGVAKNIQY
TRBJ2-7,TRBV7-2,ASSRGLLTYEQY